What follows are 23 T cell receptor beta chains derived from one specimen sequenced in a study of cytomegalovirus exposure and HLA in healthy donors. The PCR made use of 60 Vbeta and 13 Jbeta primers. TCRdb keeps only in-frame clones here, not all; method: immunoSEQ multiplex PCR. The sample lists approximately 150,000 clones; over 70% were seen once. The sample taken for sequencing was PBMCs. All receptors derive from a man between 35 and 55 years old in good health and CMV-seronegative.

CDR3 DNA sequence: TGCGCCAGCAGCTCAGACAGGACTAATTCACCCCTCCACTTT. This encodes CASSSDRTNSPLHF. The V and J genes are TRBV5-1 and TRBJ1-6, with D possibly TRBD1 on 6 matching bases. The CDR3 spans 14 residues. With 3 bases removed from V and 6 bases from J, the gap between germline ends came to 10 bases. Germline CDR1 SGHRS, CDR2 YFSETQ.

V usage is TRBV7-9 and J usage is TRBJ2-1; 7 nucleotides agree with TRBD1. The CDR3 runs to 16 residues. Germline values: CDR1 SEHNR, CDR2 FQNEAQ (reference sequence). Trimming cost V 4 bases and J 8 bases; bases outside gene matches: 14. CDR3 bases: TGTGCCAGCAGCTCCCAAGGGGACAGTCTCTTTTATGAGCAGTTCTTC. Its translation: CASSSQGDSLFYEQFF.

The chain recombines TRBV5-4 with TRBJ1-5; no definite D call. The V end lost 0 bases, the J end lost 8 bases, and 15 bases lay between the germline ends. CDR1 and CDR2 (germline): SGHNT, YYREEE (reference sequence). The CDR3 loop spans 15 amino acids. The CDR3 region is CASSLDPTEPKPQHF. The CDR3 region has the DNA TGTGCCAGCAGCTTGGACCCGACGGAGCCAAAGCCCCAGCATTTT.

This chain links TRBV7-5 with TRBJ1-4; the table's D call TRBD1 went unverified against the DNA. TRBV7-5 is annotated as a pseudogene. The CDR3 extends over 15 amino acids. The DNA for the CDR3 is TGTGCCAGAAGCTTCATAGGGGTTCAAGATGAAAAACTGTTTTTT. This translates into CARSFIGVQDEKLFF.

Written as DNA, the CDR3 is TGTGCCAGCAGCCGAGGGACAGATAGCAATCAGCCCCAGCATTTT. Translating it yields CASSRGTDSNQPQHF. The chain couples TRBV6-5 to TRBJ1-5; TRBD1 agrees at 7 bases. This CDR3 spans 15 amino acids. V lost 6 bases and J lost 0; bases outside the gene matches: 5. Germline assignment: CDR1 MNHEY and CDR2 SVGAGI.

This clone appeared a single time. This chain uses TRBV9 with TRBJ1-2, with D unresolved. V lost 3 bases to trimming and J lost 8 bases, with 23 bases between them. Germline CDR1 SGDLS, CDR2 YYNGEE. The CDR3 contains 16 residues. CDR3 region: CASSEEAGRTLAGYTF. As DNA, the CDR3 is TGTGCCAGCAGCGAGGAGGCTGGACGGACCCTCGCCGGCTACACCTTC.

This chain uses TRBV6-6 with TRBJ2-7; TRBD2 aligns across 10 bases. Germline V lookup: CDR1 MNHNY, CDR2 SVGAGI (reference sequence). V trimming: 5 bases; J trimming: 5 bases; junction bases outside the gene matches: 6. The CDR3 has 14 residues. CDR3 DNA sequence: TGTGCCAGCAGTCCTAGCGGGGGTTCGGACGAGCAGTACTTC. Translation: CASSPSGGSDEQYF.

The chain is built from TRBV15 and TRBJ1-2; TRBD1 agrees at 11 bases. J was trimmed by 5 bases and V by 5 bases; bases with no gene match: 4. This CDR3 spans 14 amino acids. Looked up from germline, CDR1 is LNHNV and CDR2 is YYDKDF (reference sequence). The CDR3, as DNA: TGTGCCACCAGCGGACAGGGGGCAAGGTATGGCTACACCTTC. It codes for CATSGQGARYGYTF.

V is TRBV30 and J is TRBJ2-1; D gene uncertain. Germline-derived CDR1 and CDR2 are GTSNPN and SVGIG (reference sequence). The CDR3 has 13 residues. V was trimmed by 4 bases and J by 1 base, leaving 8 bases between them. CDR3 protein: CAWKTGSYNEQFF. DNA for the CDR3: TGTGCCTGGAAAACCGGGTCCTACAATGAGCAGTTCTTC.

The chain carries TRBV6-5 and TRBJ2-3, with TRBD2 matching over 9 bases. The CDR3 loop spans 16 amino acids. Germline V gene data show CDR1 as MNHEY and CDR2 as SVGAGI. Trimming took 2 bases from V and 2 from J; bases not matched to a gene: 5. CDR3 sequence (DNA): TGTGCCAGCAGTTACACGAGCGGGGGGATCACAGATACGCAGTATTTT. Translated, it gives CASSYTSGGITDTQYF.

The V gene is TRBV10-2, the J gene TRBJ2-2, with a weak D call TRBD2 (7 bases). The CDR3 spans 16 residues. Trimming cost V 3 bases and J 4 bases, with 15 bases left between them. Germline CDR1 and CDR2: WSHSY and SAAADI. CDR3 sequence reads: CASSDPMGGPTGELFF. As DNA, the CDR3 is TGCGCCAGCAGTGATCCGATGGGGGGGCCCACCGGGGAGCTGTTTTTT.

This clone was seen a few times. The rearrangement links TRBV9 to TRBJ2-3; 11 bases map to TRBD2. This CDR3 contains 16 residues. The ends lost 0 bases at V and 2 bases at J; junction bases unmatched: 2. CDR1 SGDLS and CDR2 YYNGEE come from the germline V gene. The CDR3 here is CASSVASGGITDTQYF. The CDR3 DNA reads as TGTGCCAGCAGCGTAGCTAGCGGGGGGATCACAGATACGCAGTATTTT.

Only a few counts were recorded for this clone. The gene calls are TRBV5-6 and TRBJ1-5; possible D gene TRBD1, 6 bases. The CDR3 is made up of 15 amino acids. Trimming cost V 0 bases and J 0 bases, with 7 bases left between them. Germline V lookup: CDR1 SGHDT, CDR2 YYEEEE. The CDR3 bases are TGTGCCAGCAGCTTGGGACAGGCTAGCAATCAGCCCCAGCATTTT. Protein: CASSLGQASNQPQHF.

The chain has TRBV5-1 and TRBJ1-4; 7 bases fit TRBD1. This CDR3 has 15 amino acids. The J segment lost 2 bases and the V segment lost 5 bases, leaving 6 bases of the junction unmatched. Per germline, CDR1 SGHRS and CDR2 YFSETQ. CDR3 in DNA: TGCGCCAGCAGAGCTACAGGGGCTACTAATGAAAAACTGTTTTTT. The encoded protein is CASRATGATNEKLFF.

The V and J genes are TRBV2 and TRBJ2-7; possible D gene TRBD1, 5 bases. Germline V gene lookup returns CDR1 SNHLY and CDR2 FYNNEI. The CDR3 is 14 amino acids. With 5 bases removed from V and 0 bases from J, the gap between germline ends came to 11 bases. The CDR3 coding sequence is TGTGCCAGCAGTTATGACAGTTCCTCCTACGAGCAGTACTTC. Protein: CASSYDSSSYEQYF.

The chain employs TRBV2 and TRBJ2-3; 8 bases map to TRBD1. The V gene's germline CDR1 is SNHLY and CDR2 FYNNEI. With V trimmed by 6 bases and J by 0 bases, 8 bases remained unmatched. This CDR3 is built from 16 residues. CDR3 DNA: TGTGCCAGCAGAGGGGACAGGAGCCCTAGCACAGATACGCAGTATTTT. It specifies CASRGDRSPSTDTQYF.

The rearrangement uses TRBV5-1 and TRBJ1-2, with TRBD1 identical over 8 bases. This CDR3 has 14 residues. Germline V CDR1 and CDR2: SGHRS, YFSETQ. The V and J ends lost 7 bases and 4 bases, in that order; junction bases with no gene match: 9. In DNA form, the CDR3 reads TGCGCCAGCGGCCTGACAGGGGAGATCTATGGCTACACCTTC. Its translation is CASGLTGEIYGYTF.

The chain recombines TRBV7-8 with TRBJ2-1; 9 nucleotides align to TRBD2. This CDR3 is built from 15 residues. V gave up 7 bases and J gave up 3 bases; unmatched junction bases: 7. Looked up from germline, CDR1 is SGHVS and CDR2 is FQNEAQ. The DNA of the CDR3 is TGTGCCAGCATCGCGGGGGGGCCTCTCTACAATGAGCAGTTCTTC. Translating it yields CASIAGGPLYNEQFF.

There are a few counts of this clone. The genes are TRBV10-1 and TRBJ2-2; maybe TRBD1 (5 bases). The CDR3 is made up of 13 amino acids. CDR1 and CDR2 (germline): WNHNN, SYGVQD (reference sequence). The V and J ends lost 3 bases and 3 bases respectively, with 5 bases between them. This CDR3 reads CASSDRDTGELFF. CDR3 DNA: TGCGCCAGCAGTGACAGGGACACCGGGGAGCTGTTTTTT.

The V and J genes are TRBV9 and TRBJ2-5; D is possibly TRBD2 (7 bases). The germline CDR1 and CDR2 sequences are SGDLS and YYNGEE. This CDR3 is 16 amino acids long. V was trimmed by 0 bases and J by 2 bases, leaving 14 bases between them. The CDR3 DNA is TGTGCCAGCAGCGTAGCTGGGGGGGGCCTACAAGAGACCCAGTACTTC. It codes for CASSVAGGGLQETQYF.

Notes on this clone: This sample includes further DNA sequences coding for the same CDR3. The chain combines TRBV7-6 with TRBJ2-7; 7 bases are shared with TRBD1. Germline V lookup: CDR1 SGHVS, CDR2 FNYEAQ. Trimming took 1 base from V and 1 from J; bases not matched to a gene: 1. The CDR3 extends over 14 amino acids. The CDR3, as DNA: TGTGCCAGCAGCTTAGGGACAGGTTCCTACGAGCAGTACTTC. The encoded protein is CASSLGTGSYEQYF.

V is TRBV15 and J is TRBJ2-1; 10 bases line up with TRBD1. The V segment lost 3 bases and the J segment 5 bases; nucleotides outside the gene matches: 7. Germline V lookup: CDR1 LNHNV, CDR2 YYDKDF (reference sequence). The CDR3 totals 16 residues. The CDR3 protein is CATSRALGTGDNEQFF. CDR3 bases: TGTGCCACCAGCAGGGCCCTAGGGACAGGGGACAATGAGCAGTTCTTC.

A single count supports this clone. The gene calls are TRBV2 and TRBJ2-3; maybe TRBD1 (6 bases). V lost 6 bases and J 7 bases, leaving 14 bases between the germline ends. The length of the CDR3 is 13 residues. CDR1 and CDR2 (germline): SNHLY, FYNNEI. DNA of the CDR3: TGTGCCAGCAGGCCGGACAGCGCCCATACGCAGTATTTT. Protein sequence: CASRPDSAHTQYF.